The clone carrying this TCR beta chain was picked up a small number of times. Its antigen is unidentified. These data come from a study of T cell clonotyping in hematopoietic cell transplantation. TCRdb's copy holds only in-frame clones and misses some; the assay was immunoSEQ multiplex PCR. The table has 6,000 to 7,000 clones, about 76% seen once. Germline loops: CDR1 MNHNY, CDR2 SVGAGI (reference sequence). CDR3 length: 16 residues. The V gene end was trimmed by 5 bases and the J gene end by 7 bases; junction bases not matched to a gene: 15. The study, taken as a whole, reports: Pathologically expanded recipient clonotypes increased progressively from day 30 to day 180 as diversity fell.

Sequenced material: PBMCs, taken 100 days after allogeneic stem cell transplant. The TCR was taken from a female patient between 25 and 45 years old who had an allogeneic stem cell transplant, so the T cells may come from the graft donor. Some clones in this sample may be carry-over from other donors' samples. V gene TRBV6-6 combines with J gene TRBJ2-5; 8 bases align to TRBD2. The CDR3 loop is CASSAVLGSGGGTQYF. The CDR3 nucleotides are TGTGCCAGCAGTGCCGTTTTGGGGAGCGGGGGAGGGACCCAGTACTTC.